This entry concerns a single T cell receptor (beta chain). Authors' processing steps: Researchers report that nucleated cell counts were estimated from reference gene primer amplification. Clones were sequenced by immunoSEQ multiplex PCR, and TCRdb holds only the in-frame ones, with some missing. V, J and clone size were drawn from that table, and D and trimming were deduced from the DNA. The sample has 200,000 to 250,000 clones; 75% to 90% are singletons. Germline-derived CDR1 and CDR2 are SNHLY and FYNNEI. The CDR3 extends over 15 amino acids. The junction had 15 bases not matched to a gene; V was cut back by 8 bases and J by 9 bases. Study members were between about 18 and 95 years old and lived in approximately 25 US regions. This entry comes from a study of blood T cell repertoires in COVID-19.

The sample consisted of PBMCs or T cells enriched from blood (not recorded which). The receptor was isolated from a woman in her 30s who had been exposed to COVID-19. This sequence joins TRBV2 and TRBJ2-1; 8 nucleotides agree with TRBD2. CDR3 sequence (DNA): TGTGCCAGCGACTCGGGGAATGGACTAGCCGGTGAGCAGTTCTTC. It encodes CASDSGNGLAGEQFF.